The source of this T cell receptor beta chain is a study of blood T cells in healthy people across ages. Whole-study results and caveats: Measured against age, TCR beta diversity per million T cells decreased in a roughly linear manner. Estimated diversity across one million T cells was deemed an underestimate. The study found more naive CD4+ cells and higher diversity in long-lived than aged donors.

V shed 3 bases and J 4 bases; nucleotides not matched to a gene: 5. The CDR3 spans 14 residues. The V gene's germline CDR1 is MGHDK and CDR2 SYGVNS. Combining a sample-barcoded 5' primer with a J-beta primer mix, a second PCR ran for about 7 to 12 cycles. A 12-random-nucleotide template-switch adaptor tagged each cDNA molecule. TCRdb reprocessed the 5' RACE reads with MiXCR, giving one entry per CDR3 protein. Counted here are roughly 1.7 million distinct CDR3 sequences, around 36% occurring once; the ten biggest clones make up about 10%. Turning to this clonotype: Its antigen is not known.

The J gene is TRBJ1-2, the V gene TRBV25-1; 7 bases are a match to TRBD1. This receptor was obtained from a woman in her thirties in good health. The sequenced sample was blood. The CDR3, as DNA: TGTGCCAGCAGTGACCCTGGACAGGCCTATGGCTACACCTTC. It codes for CASSDPGQAYGYTF.